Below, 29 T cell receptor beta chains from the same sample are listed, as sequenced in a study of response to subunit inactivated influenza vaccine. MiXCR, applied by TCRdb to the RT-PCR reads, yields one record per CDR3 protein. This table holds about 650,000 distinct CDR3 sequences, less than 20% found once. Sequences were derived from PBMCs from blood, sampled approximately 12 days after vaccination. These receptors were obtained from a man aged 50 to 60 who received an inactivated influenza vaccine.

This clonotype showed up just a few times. For the CDR3, the DNA is TGTGCCAGCAGCCTTAAGCGGGAGAACACCGGGGAGCTGTTTTTT. It yields the protein CASSLKRENTGELFF. The chain links TRBV7-2 to TRBJ2-2, with 7 bases that match TRBD2. CDR3 length: 15 residues. Per the germline V gene, CDR1 is SGHTA and CDR2 is FQGNSA. With V trimmed by 5 bases and J by 1 base, 4 bases remained unmatched.

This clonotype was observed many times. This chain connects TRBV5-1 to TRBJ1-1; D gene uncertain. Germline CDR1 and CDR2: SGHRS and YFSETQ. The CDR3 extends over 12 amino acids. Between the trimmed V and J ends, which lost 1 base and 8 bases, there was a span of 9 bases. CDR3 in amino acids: CASSLKGLEAFF. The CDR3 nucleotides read TGCGCCAGCAGCTTGAAAGGGTTGGAAGCTTTCTTT.

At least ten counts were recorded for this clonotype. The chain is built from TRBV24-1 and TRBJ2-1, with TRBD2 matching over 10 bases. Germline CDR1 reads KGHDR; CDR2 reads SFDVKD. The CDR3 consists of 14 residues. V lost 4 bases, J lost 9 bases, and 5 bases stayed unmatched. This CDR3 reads CATSELAGRGEQFF. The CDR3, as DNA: TGTGCCACCAGTGAACTAGCGGGAAGGGGTGAGCAGTTCTTC.

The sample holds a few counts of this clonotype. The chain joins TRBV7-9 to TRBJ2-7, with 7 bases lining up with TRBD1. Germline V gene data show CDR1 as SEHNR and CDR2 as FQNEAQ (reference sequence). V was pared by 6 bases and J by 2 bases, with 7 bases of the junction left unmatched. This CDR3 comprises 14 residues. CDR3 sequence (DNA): TGTGCCAGCAGGCTGACAGGGAACCCCTACGAGCAGTACTTC. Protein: CASRLTGNPYEQYF.

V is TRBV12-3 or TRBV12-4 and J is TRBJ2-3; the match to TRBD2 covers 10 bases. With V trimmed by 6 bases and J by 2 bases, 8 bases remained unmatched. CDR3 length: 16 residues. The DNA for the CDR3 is TGTGCCAGCAGCAGTAGCGGGGGGCCCCTCACAGATACGCAGTATTTT. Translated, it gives CASSSSGGPLTDTQYF.

The CDR3 reads CASRTDTSSYNEQFF. CDR3 sequence (DNA): TGTGCCAGCAGGACAGACACCAGCTCCTACAATGAGCAGTTCTTC. The V gene is TRBV2, the J gene TRBJ2-1; possibly TRBD1 for D (5 bases). V lost 6 bases and J 0 bases, leaving 12 bases between the germline ends. CDR1 and CDR2 from the germline V gene are SNHLY and FYNNEI. The CDR3 extends over 15 amino acids.

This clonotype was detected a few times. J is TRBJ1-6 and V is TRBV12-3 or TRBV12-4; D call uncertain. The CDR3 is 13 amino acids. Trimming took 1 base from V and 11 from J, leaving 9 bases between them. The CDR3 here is CASSLVGGPPLHF. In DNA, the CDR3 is TGTGCCAGCAGTTTAGTGGGAGGGCCACCCCTCCACTTT.

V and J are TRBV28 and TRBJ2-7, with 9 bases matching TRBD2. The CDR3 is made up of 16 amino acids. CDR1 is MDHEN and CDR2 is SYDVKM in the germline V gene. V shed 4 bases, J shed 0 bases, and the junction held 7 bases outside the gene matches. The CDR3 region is CASSSAAGGNSYEQYF. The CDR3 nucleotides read TGTGCCAGCAGTTCCGCCGCGGGGGGGAACTCCTACGAGCAGTACTTC.

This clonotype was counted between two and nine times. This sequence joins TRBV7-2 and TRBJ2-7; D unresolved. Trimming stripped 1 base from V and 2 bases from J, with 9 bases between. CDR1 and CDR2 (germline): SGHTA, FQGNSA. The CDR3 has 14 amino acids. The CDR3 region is CASSLEARTYEQYF. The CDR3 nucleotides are TGTGCCAGCAGCTTAGAGGCGCGTACCTACGAGCAGTACTTC.

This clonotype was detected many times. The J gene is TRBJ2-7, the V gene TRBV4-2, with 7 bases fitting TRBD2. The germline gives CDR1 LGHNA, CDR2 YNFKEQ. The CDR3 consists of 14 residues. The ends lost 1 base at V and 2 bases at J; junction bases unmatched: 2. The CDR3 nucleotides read TGTGCCAGCAGCCAAGGGGAGGGCACCTACGAGCAGTACTTC. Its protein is CASSQGEGTYEQYF.

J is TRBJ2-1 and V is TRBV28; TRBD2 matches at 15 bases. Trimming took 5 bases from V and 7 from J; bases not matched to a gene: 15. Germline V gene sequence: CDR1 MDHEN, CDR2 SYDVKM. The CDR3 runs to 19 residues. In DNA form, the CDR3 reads TGTGCCAGCAGTCCACCTCCACCGGGACTAGCGGGGGGAACAAATGAGCAGTTCTTC. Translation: CASSPPPPGLAGGTNEQFF.

CDR3 DNA sequence: TGTGCCAGCAGCGTAGTTGGCGGGGGCGCTTACAATGAGCAGTTCTTC. Translating gives CASSVVGGGAYNEQFF. The chain couples TRBV9 to TRBJ2-1; tentatively, D is TRBD2 (7 bases). From germline, CDR1 is SGDLS and CDR2 YYNGEE. This CDR3 has 16 amino acids. The ends were cut back, 0 bases at V and 4 bases at J, with 14 bases in the middle.

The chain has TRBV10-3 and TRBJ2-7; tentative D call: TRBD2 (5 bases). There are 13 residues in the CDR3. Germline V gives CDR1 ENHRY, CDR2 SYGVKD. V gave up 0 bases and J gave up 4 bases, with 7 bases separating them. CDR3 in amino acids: CAISESGDYEQYF. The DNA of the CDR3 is TGTGCCATCAGTGAGTCCGGGGATTACGAGCAGTACTTC.

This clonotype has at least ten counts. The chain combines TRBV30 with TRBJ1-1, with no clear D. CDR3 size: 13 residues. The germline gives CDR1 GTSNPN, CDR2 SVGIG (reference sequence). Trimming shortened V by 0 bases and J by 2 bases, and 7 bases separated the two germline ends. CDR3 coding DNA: TGTGCCTGGAGTGTACAAGGTAACACTGAAGCTTTCTTT. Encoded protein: CAWSVQGNTEAFF.

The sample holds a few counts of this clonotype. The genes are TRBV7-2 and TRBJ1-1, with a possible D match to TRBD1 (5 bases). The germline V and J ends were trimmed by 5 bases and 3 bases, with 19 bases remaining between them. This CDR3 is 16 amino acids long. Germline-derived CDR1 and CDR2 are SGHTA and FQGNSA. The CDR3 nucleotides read TGTGCCAGCAGCCCTCGGGACGGGTGGGATGACACTGAAGCTTTCTTT. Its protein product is CASSPRDGWDDTEAFF. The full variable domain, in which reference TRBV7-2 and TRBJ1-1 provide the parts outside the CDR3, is GAGVSQSPSNKVTEKGKDVELRCDPISGHTALYWYRQSLGQGLEFLIYFQGNSAPDKSGLPSDRFSAERTGGSVSTLTIQRTQQEDSAVYLCASSPRDGWDDTEAFFGQGTRLTVV.

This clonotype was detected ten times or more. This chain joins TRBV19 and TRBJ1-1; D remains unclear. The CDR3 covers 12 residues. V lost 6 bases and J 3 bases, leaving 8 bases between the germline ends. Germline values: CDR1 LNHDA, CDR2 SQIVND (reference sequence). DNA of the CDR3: TGTGCCAGTAGAATTGGTGACACTGAAGCTTTCTTT. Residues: CASRIGDTEAFF.

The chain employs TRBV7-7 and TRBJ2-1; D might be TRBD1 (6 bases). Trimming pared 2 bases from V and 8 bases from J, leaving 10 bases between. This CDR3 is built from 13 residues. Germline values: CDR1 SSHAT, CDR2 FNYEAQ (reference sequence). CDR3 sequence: CASSLSQGDEQFF. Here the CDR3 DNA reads TGTGCCAGCAGCTTATCACAGGGAGATGAGCAGTTCTTC.

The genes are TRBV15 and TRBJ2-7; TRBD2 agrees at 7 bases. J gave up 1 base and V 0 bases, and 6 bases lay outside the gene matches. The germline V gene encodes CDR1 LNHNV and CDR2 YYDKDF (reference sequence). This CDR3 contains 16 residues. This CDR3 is CATSRDFSGPSYEQYF. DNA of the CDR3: TGTGCCACCAGCAGAGATTTTAGCGGGCCGTCCTACGAGCAGTACTTC.

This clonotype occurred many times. CDR3 nucleotide sequence: TGTGCCAGCAGTTGGGACAGCTCGCAGTACTTC. Its translation is CASSWDSSQYF. This chain links TRBV12-3 or TRBV12-4 with TRBJ2-7; TRBD1 matches at 7 bases. The CDR3 consists of 11 residues. J gave up 9 bases and V 4 bases, and 3 bases lay outside the gene matches.

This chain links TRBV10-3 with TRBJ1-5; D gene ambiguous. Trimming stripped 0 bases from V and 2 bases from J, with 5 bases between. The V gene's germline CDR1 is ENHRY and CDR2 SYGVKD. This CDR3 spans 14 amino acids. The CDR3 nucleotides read TGTGCCATCAGTGAGTCCCGGGGCAATCAGCCCCAGCATTTT. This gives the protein CAISESRGNQPQHF.

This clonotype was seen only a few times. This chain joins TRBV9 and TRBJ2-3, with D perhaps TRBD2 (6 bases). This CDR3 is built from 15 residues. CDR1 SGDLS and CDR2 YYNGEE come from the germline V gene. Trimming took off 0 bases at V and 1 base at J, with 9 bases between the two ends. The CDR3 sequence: CASSVGQRGTDTQYF. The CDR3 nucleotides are TGTGCCAGCAGCGTAGGTCAGCGGGGCACAGATACGCAGTATTTT.

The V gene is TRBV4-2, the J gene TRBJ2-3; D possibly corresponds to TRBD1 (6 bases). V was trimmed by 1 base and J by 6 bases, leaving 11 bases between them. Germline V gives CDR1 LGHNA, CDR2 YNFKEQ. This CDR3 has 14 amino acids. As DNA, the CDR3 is TGTGCCAGCAGCCAAGGGGGCAGGGGCGATACGCAGTATTTT. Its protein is CASSQGGRGDTQYF.

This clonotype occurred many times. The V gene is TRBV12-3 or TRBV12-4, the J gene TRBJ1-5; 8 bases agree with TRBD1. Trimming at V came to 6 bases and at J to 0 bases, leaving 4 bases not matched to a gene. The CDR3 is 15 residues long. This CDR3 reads CASSRTGHSNQPQHF. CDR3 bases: TGTGCCAGCAGCCGGACAGGGCATAGCAATCAGCCCCAGCATTTT.

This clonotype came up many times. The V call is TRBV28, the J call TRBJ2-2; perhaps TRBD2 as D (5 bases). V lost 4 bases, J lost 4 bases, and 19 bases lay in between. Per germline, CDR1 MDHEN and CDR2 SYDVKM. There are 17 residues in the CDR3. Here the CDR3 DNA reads TGTGCCAGCAGTTCTCCCACCGAGTGGGCGGGCACCGGGGAGCTGTTTTTT. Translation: CASSSPTEWAGTGELFF. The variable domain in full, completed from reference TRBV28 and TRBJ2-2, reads DVKVTQSSRYLVKRTGEKVFLECVQDMDHENMFWYRQDPGLGLRLIYFSYDVKMKEKGDIPEGYSVSREKKERFSLILESASTNQTSMYLCASSSPTEWAGTGELFFGEGSRLTVL.

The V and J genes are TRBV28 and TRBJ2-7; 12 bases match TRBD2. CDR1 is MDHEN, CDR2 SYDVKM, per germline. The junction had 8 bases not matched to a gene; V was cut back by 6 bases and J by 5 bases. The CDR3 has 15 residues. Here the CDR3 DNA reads TGTGCCAGCAGACCGAGACTAGCGGGAGTTCACGAGCAGTACTTC. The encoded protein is CASRPRLAGVHEQYF.

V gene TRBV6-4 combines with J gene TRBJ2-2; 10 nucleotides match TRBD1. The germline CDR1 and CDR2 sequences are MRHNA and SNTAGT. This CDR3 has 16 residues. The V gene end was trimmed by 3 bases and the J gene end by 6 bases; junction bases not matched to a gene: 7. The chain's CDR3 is CASSDSADRGPGELFF. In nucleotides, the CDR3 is TGTGCCAGCAGTGATTCAGCCGACAGGGGGCCCGGGGAGCTGTTTTTT.

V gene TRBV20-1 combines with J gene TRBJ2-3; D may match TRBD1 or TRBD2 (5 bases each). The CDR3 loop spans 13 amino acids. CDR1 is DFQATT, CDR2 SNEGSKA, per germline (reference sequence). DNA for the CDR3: TGCAGCTTCACCTTGGGGGTCACAGATACGCAGTATTTT. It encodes CSFTLGVTDTQYF.

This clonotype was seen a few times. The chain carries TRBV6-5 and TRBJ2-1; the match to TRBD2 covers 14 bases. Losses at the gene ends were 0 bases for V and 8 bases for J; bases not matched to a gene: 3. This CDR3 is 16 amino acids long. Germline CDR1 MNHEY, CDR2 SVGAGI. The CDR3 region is CASSYSGLAGAHEQFF. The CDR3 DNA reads TGTGCCAGCAGTTACTCGGGACTAGCGGGAGCCCATGAGCAGTTCTTC.

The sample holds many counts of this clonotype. CDR3 DNA sequence: TGCAGTGCTATTAGCGGGAGGCCCCCTAGAAGGGATGAGCAGTTCTTC. This encodes CSAISGRPPRRDEQFF. This sequence joins TRBV20-1 and TRBJ2-1, with 10 positions matching TRBD2. With 4 bases clipped from V and 8 bases from J, the junction kept 14 bases outside the gene matches. The germline V gene encodes CDR1 DFQATT and CDR2 SNEGSKA (reference sequence). The CDR3 covers 16 residues.